This TCR beta chain was sequenced in a study of shared clonotypes between healthy human individuals. Investigators spread the genomic DNA of each subset evenly over several immunoSEQ plates. Measured with immunoSEQ multiplex PCR; TCRdb has only the in-frame clones, and not every one. In the table there are around 2,000,000 clones, roughly 96% of which are singletons. CDR3 length equals 13 residues. The germline V gene has CDR1 MDHEN and CDR2 SYDVKM. Trimming at V came to 10 bases and at J to 4 bases, leaving 9 bases not matched to a gene. The sequence was obtained from a young man in good health. The rearrangement joins TRBV28 to TRBJ1-2; TRBD1 matches 7 bases. Material: naive CD4+ T cells sorted from blood. As for subset: CD45RA+ positively selected. CDR3 coding DNA: TGTGCCACAGGGGGGTTGGGTCCCTATGGCTACACCTTC. Protein: CATGGLGPYGYTF.